The 26 T cell receptor beta chains presented below share a single source sample, sequenced in a study of T cells in Graves' hyperthyroidism and ophthalmopathy. Amplification of TCR beta CDR3 regions used RNA as the template. The HTBI primer set was used in a first-round RT-PCR of the TCR CDR3. Via MiXCR, TCRdb re-called the multiplex PCR reads, giving one row per CDR3 protein. This table holds approximately 620,000 distinct CDR3 sequences, roughly 14% found once. Specimen: blood. These receptors came from a woman in her twenties or thirties with Graves' hyperthyroidism that later progressed to Graves' ophthalmopathy.

This clonotype was counted at least ten times. V is TRBV15 and J is TRBJ2-7; 7 nucleotides agree with TRBD2. The CDR3 loop spans 14 amino acids. Trimming cost V 9 bases and J 5 bases; bases outside gene matches: 13. Germline CDR1 reads LNHNV; CDR2 reads YYDKDF (reference sequence). The CDR3 bases are TGTGCCACTCGCGGATCTGGCGGGAGCAACGAGCAGTACTTC. Its protein is CATRGSGGSNEQYF.

Comments on this clonotype: A much larger clone lies one base from this, so it may be a read error. Given the absence of the conserved phenylalanine or tryptophan at the CDR3 end, a read error is likely. The CDR3 bases are TGTGCCAGCAGCTTTGGGGGGCTAAATCAGCCCCAGCATGTT. Its protein is CASSFGGLNQPQHV. This sequence joins TRBV7-9 and TRBJ1-5, with D perhaps TRBD1 (6 bases). In germline, CDR1 is SEHNR, CDR2 FQNEAQ (reference sequence). This CDR3 has 14 amino acids. Trimming stripped 3 bases from V and 4 bases from J, with 10 bases between.

This clonotype was observed at least ten times. The chain uses TRBV19 and TRBJ1-5; D is undetermined. CDR1 LNHDA and CDR2 SQIVND come from the germline V gene (reference sequence). Between the trimmed V and J ends, which lost 5 bases and 4 bases, there was a span of 15 bases. The CDR3 has 15 amino acids. CDR3 loop: CASSVGQLQNQPQHF. The CDR3 DNA sequence: TGTGCCAGTAGTGTGGGCCAGCTACAGAATCAGCCCCAGCATTTT. The full variable domain, completed using reference TRBV19 and TRBJ1-5, is DGGITQSPKYLFRKEGQNVTLSCEQNLNHDAMYWYRQDPGQGLRLIYYSQIVNDFQKGDIAEGYSVSREKKESFPLTVTSAQKNPTAFYLCASSVGQLQNQPQHFGDGTRLSIL.

At least ten counts were recorded for this clonotype. In DNA form, the CDR3 reads TGTGCCAGCAGCACGGACTGGAACTATGGCTACACCTTC. It specifies CASSTDWNYGYTF. The rearrangement joins TRBV27 to TRBJ1-2; the D is unclear. CDR3 size: 13 residues. Between the trimmed V and J ends, which lost 6 bases and 2 bases, there was a span of 10 bases. Germline CDR1 is MNHEY and CDR2 is SMNVEV (reference sequence).

This clonotype showed up many times. The gene calls are TRBV20-1 and TRBJ1-1; 8 nucleotides agree with TRBD1. This CDR3 is built from 13 residues. V was clipped by 6 bases and J by 0 bases; unmatched bases: 3. The germline CDR1 and CDR2 sequences are DFQATT and SNEGSKA (reference sequence). As DNA, the CDR3 is TGCAGTGCCGGACAGGGAATGAACACTGAAGCTTTCTTT. Its protein is CSAGQGMNTEAFF.

Points on this clonotype: This may arise from a read error, as a much more abundant clone is one base away. The J gene is TRBJ2-1, the V gene TRBV11-2; D perhaps matches TRBD2 (5 bases). The CDR3 extends over 13 amino acids. Germline V gene data show CDR1 as SGHAT and CDR2 as FQNNGV. DNA for the CDR3: TGTGCCAGCAGCTTCCGACTAAACAATGAGCGGTTCTTC. Amino acid sequence: CASSFRLNNERFF.

The chain combines TRBV10-3 with TRBJ2-7, with D tentatively TRBD1 or TRBD2 (5 bases each). Germline assignment: CDR1 ENHRY and CDR2 SYGVKD. This CDR3 has 15 amino acids. Trimming took 9 bases from V and 5 from J, leaving 23 bases between them. CDR3 residues: CAIKPHRDDRDEQYF. CDR3 DNA: TGTGCCATTAAGCCCCACCGGGACGATCGGGACGAGCAGTACTTC.

There are many counts of this clonotype. The chain recombines TRBV5-1 with TRBJ2-3; TRBD1 agrees at 7 bases. CDR3 length equals 16 residues. J was trimmed by 1 base and V by 3 bases; bases with no gene match: 8. The germline V gene encodes CDR1 SGHRS and CDR2 YFSETQ. CDR3 nucleotides: TGCGCCAGCAGCTACAGTTCAGGGACAGGCACAGATACGCAGTATTTT. Protein sequence: CASSYSSGTGTDTQYF.

The sample holds many counts of this clonotype. In DNA form, the CDR3 reads TGCGCCAGCAGCACCTCCATCTCTAACACCGGGGAGCTGTTTTTT. Translation gives CASSTSISNTGELFF. J is TRBJ2-2 and V is TRBV5-1; D ambiguous. V lost 4 bases and J 2 bases, leaving 12 bases between the germline ends. CDR3 length: 15 residues. The V gene's germline CDR1 is SGHRS and CDR2 YFSETQ.

This clonotype has at least ten counts. This sequence joins TRBV12-3 or TRBV12-4 and TRBJ2-3, with 10 bases that match TRBD2. V dropped 4 bases and J dropped 4; count of bases not matched to a gene: 2. The CDR3 consists of 14 residues. The CDR3 sequence: CASSSLAGADTQYF. The CDR3 DNA is TGTGCCAGCAGTTCTCTAGCGGGAGCAGATACGCAGTATTTT.

The chain is built from TRBV6-1 and TRBJ2-3; TRBD1 matches 11 bases. Germline-derived CDR1 and CDR2 are MNHNS and SASEGT. The V segment lost 6 bases and the J segment 4 bases; nucleotides outside the gene matches: 3. CDR3 length: 14 amino acids. CDR3 coding DNA: TGTGCCAGCAGACGGACAGGGGGCGCAGATACGCAGTATTTT. Protein: CASRRTGGADTQYF.

Many counts were recorded for this clonotype. The chain joins TRBV30 to TRBJ2-5; D gene unclear. The CDR3 loop spans 15 amino acids. The V end was cut by 0 bases, the J end by 1 base, with 12 bases between. The germline V gene has CDR1 GTSNPN and CDR2 SVGIG (reference sequence). The CDR3 nucleotides read TGTGCCTGGAGTGTAATGTGGCAACGCCAAGAGACCCAGTACTTC. Its protein is CAWSVMWQRQETQYF.

At least ten counts were recorded for this clonotype. V usage is TRBV9 and J usage is TRBJ1-1, with a possible D match to TRBD1 (5 bases). V was trimmed by 3 bases and J by 7 bases, leaving 16 bases between them. Germline V gives CDR1 SGDLS, CDR2 YYNGEE. The CDR3 length is 14 residues. The CDR3 reads CASSETQGWSEAFF. The CDR3, as DNA: TGTGCCAGCAGCGAAACTCAGGGTTGGAGTGAAGCTTTCTTT.

The V and J genes are TRBV12-3 or TRBV12-4 and TRBJ1-3; D is undetermined. Deletions cut 7 bases from V and 0 bases from J, with 7 bases between. This CDR3 is 13 amino acids long. This chain's CDR3 is CASKASSGNTIYF. CDR3 DNA: TGTGCCAGCAAGGCGAGCTCTGGAAACACCATATATTTT.

The chain carries TRBV5-1 and TRBJ2-7; TRBD1 matches at 7 bases. The germline V gene encodes CDR1 SGHRS and CDR2 YFSETQ. The V and J ends lost 4 bases and 6 bases, in that order; junction bases with no gene match: 7. The CDR3 totals 13 residues. This chain's CDR3 is CASSPDRVAEQYF. DNA of the CDR3: TGCGCCAGCAGCCCTGACAGGGTAGCCGAGCAGTACTTC. Full variable domain (rest looked up from reference TRBV5-1 and TRBJ2-7): KAGVTQTPRYLIKTRGQQVTLSCSPISGHRSVSWYQQTPGQGLQFLFEYFSETQRNKGNFPGRFSGRQFSNSRSEMNVSTLELGDSALYLCASSPDRVAEQYFGPGTRLTVT.

The gene calls are TRBV5-4 and TRBJ2-4; possibly TRBD2 for D (7 bases). The V and J ends lost 0 bases and 0 bases respectively, with 13 bases between them. The CDR3 is 17 residues long. Germline V gene lookup returns CDR1 SGHNT and CDR2 YYREEE (reference sequence). CDR3 sequence (DNA): TGTGCCAGCAGCTTGGGGTCAGGGGAGGGAGCCAAAAACATTCAGTACTTC. Translation gives CASSLGSGEGAKNIQYF.

CDR3 in DNA: TGCAGTGCTAGTAGGGGAAGTCCTAGCAATCAGCCCCAGCATTTT. Its translation is CSASRGSPSNQPQHF. The chain employs TRBV20-1 and TRBJ1-5; perhaps TRBD1 as D (5 bases). Trimming pared 3 bases from V and 0 bases from J, leaving 12 bases between. The CDR3 consists of 15 residues. The V gene's germline CDR1 is DFQATT and CDR2 SNEGSKA (reference sequence).

In its sample, this clonotype was seen a few times. V gene TRBV5-1 combines with J gene TRBJ2-5; D unresolved. The germline V and J ends were trimmed by 2 bases and 2 bases, with 7 bases remaining between them. The CDR3 spans 13 residues. Germline assignment: CDR1 SGHRS and CDR2 YFSETQ. The CDR3, as DNA: TGCGCCAGCAGCTTAAACCAACAAGAGACCCAGTACTTC. Its protein is CASSLNQQETQYF.

This clonotype has ten or more counts. The chain employs TRBV30 and TRBJ1-5; 7 bases are a match to TRBD1. CDR1 and CDR2 (germline): GTSNPN, SVGIG (reference sequence). The CDR3 covers 17 residues. The V gene end was trimmed by 2 bases and the J gene end by 4 bases; junction bases not matched to a gene: 14. CDR3 in DNA: TGTGCCTGGAGTTCTGGAGGGGACAGCCTGCTGAATCAGCCCCAGCATTTT. Translated: CAWSSGGDSLLNQPQHF. The complete variable domain, with remaining parts taken from reference TRBV30 and TRBJ1-5, reads SQTIHQWPATLVQPVGSPLSLECTVEGTSNPNLYWYRQAAGRGLQLLFYSVGIGQISSEVPQNLSASRPQDRQFILSSKKLLLSDSGFYLCAWSSGGDSLLNQPQHFGDGTRLSIL.

This clonotype was recorded many times. The chain is built from TRBV5-1 and TRBJ1-4; D gene uncertain. Germline-derived CDR1 and CDR2 are SGHRS and YFSETQ. The CDR3 covers 16 residues. V was clipped by 3 bases and J by 0 bases, with 12 bases between them. CDR3 bases: TGCGCCAGCAGCTACTCAGGAGCCGCAACTAATGAAAAACTGTTTTTT. Its translation: CASSYSGAATNEKLFF.

This clonotype was counted at least ten times. The V and J genes are TRBV7-3 and TRBJ2-1; 12 positions match TRBD2. In germline, CDR1 is SGHTA, CDR2 FQGTGA. The CDR3 is 20 residues long. J gave up 0 bases and V 2 bases, and 11 bases lay outside the gene matches. The CDR3 region has the DNA TGTGCCAGCAGCTTATTTCCCCGACTAGCGGGGGATAGCTCCTACAATGAGCAGTTCTTC. Amino acids: CASSLFPRLAGDSSYNEQFF. Full variable domain (remainder filled in from reference TRBV7-3 and TRBJ2-1): GAGVSQTPSNKVTEKGKYVELRCDPISGHTALYWYRQSLGQGPEFLIYFQGTGAADDSGLPNDRFFAVRPEGSVSTLKIQRTERGDSAVYLCASSLFPRLAGDSSYNEQFFGPGTRLTVL.

This clonotype has ten or more counts. The chain joins TRBV7-9 to TRBJ1-1; D is ambiguous. Germline V CDR1 and CDR2: SEHNR, FQNEAQ (reference sequence). CDR3 size: 15 residues. Trimming cost V 4 bases and J 0 bases, with 12 bases left between them. CDR3 DNA: TGTGCCAGCAGCTCCCCGACAAGGTTGAACACTGAAGCTTTCTTT. Protein sequence: CASSSPTRLNTEAFF.

Only a few counts were recorded for this clonotype. The CDR3 spells CASSIQPPGTEAFF. CDR3 in DNA: TGTGCCAGTAGTATTCAGCCTCCCGGCACTGAAGCTTTCTTT. This chain connects TRBV19 to TRBJ1-1, with D hard to call. The CDR3 sequence is 14 residues long. Trimming shortened V by 3 bases and J by 4 bases, and 12 bases separated the two germline ends. Germline V gene lookup returns CDR1 LNHDA and CDR2 SQIVND (reference sequence).

The table lists this clonotype with a few counts. The chain recombines TRBV5-6 with TRBJ1-2, with D unclear. Germline CDR1 reads SGHDT; CDR2 reads YYEEEE. Trimming removed 2 bases at V and 5 bases at J, with 13 bases between. The length of the CDR3 is 14 residues. The CDR3 sequence: CASSFAESSYGYTF. The DNA of the CDR3 is TGTGCCAGCAGCTTTGCAGAATCATCGTATGGCTACACCTTC.

This clonotype appeared many times. This chain links TRBV12-3 or TRBV12-4 with TRBJ2-7; 7 bases align to TRBD2. The CDR3 contains 15 residues. The ends lost 4 bases at V and 0 bases at J; junction bases unmatched: 6. The DNA of the CDR3 is TGTGCCAGCAGTTACAGCGGGACGAACTCCTACGAGCAGTACTTC. Translated, it gives CASSYSGTNSYEQYF.

For the CDR3, the DNA is TGTGCCAGCAGCCAAGTGGGAGATCAGCCCCAGCATTTT. Its translation: CASSQVGDQPQHF. The V gene is TRBV3-1, the J gene TRBJ1-5; D unclear. Germline-derived CDR1 and CDR2 are LGHDT and YNNKEL (reference sequence). The CDR3 covers 13 residues. V was trimmed by 1 base and J by 5 bases, leaving 6 bases between them.